This TCR beta chain was sequenced in a study of OX40 agonist ivuxolimab in advanced cancers. Overall study context: With ivuxolimab, an agonistic anti-OX40 (CD134) antibody, patients were treated. Ivuxolimab was administered intravenously to patients at 0.01 to 10 mg/kg every 2 weeks.

V dropped 5 bases and J dropped 7; count of bases not matched to a gene: 9. Germline lookup yields CDR1 SGHAT and CDR2 FQNNGV. This CDR3 contains 14 residues. TCRdb's table, derived via immunoSEQ multiplex PCR, lists solely in-frame clones and lacks some. The sample carries about 98,000 clones, 80% to 90% recorded once. Exclusion of a patient followed from autoimmune disease history or systemic immunosuppression. Sampled blood was obtained at baseline, cycle 4 day 1, and cycle 7 day 1. This TCR was recovered from an adult with an advanced solid tumor such as melanoma, head and neck, liver or kidney cancer. The rearrangement joins TRBV11-2 to TRBJ1-2, with 8 bases that match TRBD1. Sequencing was performed on CD4+ or CD8+ T cells sorted from blood, taken in a trial of the OX40 agonist ivuxolimab. CDR3 loop: CASSADREVSGYTF. The CDR3 DNA is TGTGCCAGCAGCGCGGACAGGGAGGTCTCTGGCTACACCTTC.